The clone carrying this T cell receptor (beta chain) was recorded a few times. Its specificity is unknown. Using immunoSEQ multiplex PCR, the repertoire was profiled, and TCRdb retains in-frame clones only, with some absent. The sample lists about 28,000 clones, over 60% occurring once. The record originates from a study of STAT5B mutations in CD4+ large granular lymphocyte leukemia. Findings and limits, study-wide: 8/27 top patient clones versus 2/35 control clones were TRBV06-family.

The CDR3 spans 15 residues. Germline V gene lookup returns CDR1 SGHRS and CDR2 YFSETQ. V dropped 3 bases and J dropped 7; count of bases not matched to a gene: 10. This sequence was found in a human donor in good health. The specimen sequenced was CD4+ T cells from blood buffy coats. J is TRBJ2-7 and V is TRBV5-1; 10 positions agree with TRBD2. The CDR3 loop is CASSWSLAGVEEQYF. The CDR3 DNA reads TGCGCCAGCAGCTGGTCGCTAGCGGGAGTGGAGGAGCAGTACTTC. The full variable domain, rest sourced from reference TRBV5-1 and TRBJ2-7, is KAGVTQTPRYLIKTRGQQVTLSCSPISGHRSVSWYQQTPGQGLQFLFEYFSETQRNKGNFPGRFSGRQFSNSRSEMNVSTLELGDSALYLCASSWSLAGVEEQYFGPGTRLTVT.